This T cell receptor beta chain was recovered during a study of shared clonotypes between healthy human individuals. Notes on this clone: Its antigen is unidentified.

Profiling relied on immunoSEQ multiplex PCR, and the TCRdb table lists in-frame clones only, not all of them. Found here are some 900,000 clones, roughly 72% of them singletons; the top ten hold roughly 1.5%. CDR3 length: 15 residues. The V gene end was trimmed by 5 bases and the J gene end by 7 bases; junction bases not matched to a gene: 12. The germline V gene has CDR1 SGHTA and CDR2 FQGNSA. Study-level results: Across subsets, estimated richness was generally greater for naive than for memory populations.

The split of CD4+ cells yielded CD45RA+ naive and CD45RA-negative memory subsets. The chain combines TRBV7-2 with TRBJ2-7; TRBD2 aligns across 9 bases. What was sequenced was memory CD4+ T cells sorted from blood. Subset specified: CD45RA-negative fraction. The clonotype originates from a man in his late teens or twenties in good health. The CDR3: CASSPRTSEVREQYF. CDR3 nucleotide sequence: TGTGCCAGCAGCCCCAGGACTAGCGAAGTACGAGAGCAGTACTTC.